The entry below describes one TCR beta chain. The repertoire was sequenced with immunoSEQ multiplex PCR; TCRdb's copy has only in-frame clones and lacks some. The table has fewer than 90,000 clones, around 90% seen once. Deletions cut 4 bases from V and 5 bases from J, with 9 bases between. The V gene's germline CDR1 is DFQATT and CDR2 SNEGSKA (reference sequence). The CDR3 runs to 12 residues. This sample was included in a study of T cell responses to AZD1222 COVID-19 vaccine. This clonotype was sampled from an adult who received the AZD1222 COVID-19 vaccine. The specimen was peripheral blood, collected 28 days after the second AZD1222 dose. This sequence joins TRBV20-1 and TRBJ1-5; no clear D gene. This chain's CDR3 is CSANESDQPQHF. The CDR3 region has the DNA TGCAGTGCTAATGAGTCGGATCAGCCCCAGCATTTT.